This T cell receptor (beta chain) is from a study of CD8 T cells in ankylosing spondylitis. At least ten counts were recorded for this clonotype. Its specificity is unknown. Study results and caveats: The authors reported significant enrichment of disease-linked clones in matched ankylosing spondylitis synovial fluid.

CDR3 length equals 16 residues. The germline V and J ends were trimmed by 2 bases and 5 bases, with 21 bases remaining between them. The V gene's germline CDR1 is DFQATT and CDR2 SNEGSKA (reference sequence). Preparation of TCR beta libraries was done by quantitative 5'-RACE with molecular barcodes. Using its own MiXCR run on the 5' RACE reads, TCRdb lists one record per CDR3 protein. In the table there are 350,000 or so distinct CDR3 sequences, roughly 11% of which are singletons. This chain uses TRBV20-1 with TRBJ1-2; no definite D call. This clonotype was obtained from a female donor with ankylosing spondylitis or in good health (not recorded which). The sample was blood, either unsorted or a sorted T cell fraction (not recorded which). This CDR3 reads CSARSPGNRRSYGYTF. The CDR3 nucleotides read TGCAGTGCTAGAAGTCCGGGAAACAGACGGTCTTATGGCTACACCTTC.